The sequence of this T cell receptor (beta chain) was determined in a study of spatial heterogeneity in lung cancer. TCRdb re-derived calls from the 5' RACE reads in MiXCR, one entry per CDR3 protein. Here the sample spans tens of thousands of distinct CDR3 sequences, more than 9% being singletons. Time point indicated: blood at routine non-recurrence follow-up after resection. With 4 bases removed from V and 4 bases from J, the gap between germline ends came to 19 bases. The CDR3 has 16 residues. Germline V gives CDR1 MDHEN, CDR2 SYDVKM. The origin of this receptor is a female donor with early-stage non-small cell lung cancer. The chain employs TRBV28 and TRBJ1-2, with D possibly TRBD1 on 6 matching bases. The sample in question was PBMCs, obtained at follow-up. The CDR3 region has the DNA TGTGCCAGCAGTTCCCTCGACGTACGGGGGCCCTATGGCTACACCTTC. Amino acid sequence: CASSSLDVRGPYGYTF.